A single TCR beta chain is shown here with its context. What it binds is unknown. The sample is drawn from a study of T cell repertoires in cytomegalovirus infection. Study context: CMV infection and matching HLA type were both indicated by public TCR beta signatures.

Study-wide results and limits: Summed public TCR beta family frequency identified CMV carriers bearing the relevant HLA. The ex vivo response was dominated by HLA-C-restricted CMV-specific TCR beta clonotypes.

Trimming removed 5 bases at V and 1 base at J, with 17 bases between. Germline V gene sequence: CDR1 MDHEN, CDR2 SYDVKM. The CDR3 loop spans 16 amino acids. TCRdb re-analysed the reads in MiXCR, keeping a single row per CDR3 protein. The table has about 310,000 distinct CDR3 sequences, about 17% seen once. The sequencing sample was made of PBMCs. This clonotype was obtained from a human donor in good health (CMV status not recorded). Some clones in this sample may be carry-over from other donors' samples. The chain uses TRBV28 and TRBJ1-1; possible D gene TRBD1, 6 bases. For the CDR3, the DNA is TGTGCCAGCAGTGCGGGGGCCTCGATAGGGAACACTGAAGCTTTCTTT. Amino acids: CASSAGASIGNTEAFF.